This T cell receptor beta chain was obtained from a study of identical twins. TCRdb used MiXCR to reprocess the 5' RACE reads, holding one entry per CDR3 protein. The data contain over 500,000 distinct CDR3 sequences, approximately 22% of them singletons. On this clonotype: Its antigen remains unidentified.

Healthy Caucasians supplied all donations. The V and J ends lost 11 bases and 0 bases, in that order; junction bases with no gene match: 9. Germline V gene lookup returns CDR1 SGHAT and CDR2 FQNNGV. This CDR3 is built from 14 residues. Study findings and constraints: With monozygotic twins, out-of-frame TCR alpha sharing exceeded what models estimated.

In addition, the sample was reused for a study of T cells expressing NK-cell markers.

This chain joins TRBV11-2 and TRBJ2-5, with 7 bases matching TRBD2. Material for sequencing was CD4+ T cells sorted from blood. The clonotype comes from a woman in her late teens or twenties in good health. The CDR3 region is CADSGDLYQETQYF. The CDR3, as DNA: TGTGCCGACAGCGGGGATTTGTACCAAGAGACCCAGTACTTC.